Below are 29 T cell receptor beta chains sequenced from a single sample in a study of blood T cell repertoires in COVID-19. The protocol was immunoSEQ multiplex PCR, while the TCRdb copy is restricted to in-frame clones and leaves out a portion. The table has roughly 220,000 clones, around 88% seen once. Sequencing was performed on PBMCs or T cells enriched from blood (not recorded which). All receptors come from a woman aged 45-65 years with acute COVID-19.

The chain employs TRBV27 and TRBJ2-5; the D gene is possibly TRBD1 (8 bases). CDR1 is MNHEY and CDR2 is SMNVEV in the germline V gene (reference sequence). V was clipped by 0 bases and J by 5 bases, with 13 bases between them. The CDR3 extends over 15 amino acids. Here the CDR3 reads CASSLSYRGGETQYF. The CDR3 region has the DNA TGTGCCAGCAGTTTATCGTACAGGGGGGGTGAGACCCAGTACTTC.

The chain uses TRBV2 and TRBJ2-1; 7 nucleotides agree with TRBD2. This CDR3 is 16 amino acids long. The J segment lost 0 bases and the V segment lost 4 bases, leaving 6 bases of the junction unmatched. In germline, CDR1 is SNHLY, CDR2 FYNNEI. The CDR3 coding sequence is TGTGCCAGCAGTGCTAGCGGACCAAGCTCCTACAATGAGCAGTTCTTC. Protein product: CASSASGPSSYNEQFF.

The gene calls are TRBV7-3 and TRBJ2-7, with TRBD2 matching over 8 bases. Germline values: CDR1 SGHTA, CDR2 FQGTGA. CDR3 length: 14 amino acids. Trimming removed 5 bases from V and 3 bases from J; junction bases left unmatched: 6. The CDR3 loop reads CASSPQAGGYEQYF. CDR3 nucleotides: TGTGCCAGCAGCCCCCAGGCGGGAGGCTACGAGCAGTACTTC.

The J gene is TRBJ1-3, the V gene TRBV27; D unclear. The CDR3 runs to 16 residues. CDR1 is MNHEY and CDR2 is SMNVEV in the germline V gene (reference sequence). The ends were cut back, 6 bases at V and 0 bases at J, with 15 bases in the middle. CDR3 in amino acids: CASSPWGTSSGNTIYF. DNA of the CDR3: TGTGCCAGCAGCCCTTGGGGTACTAGCTCTGGAAACACCATATATTTT.

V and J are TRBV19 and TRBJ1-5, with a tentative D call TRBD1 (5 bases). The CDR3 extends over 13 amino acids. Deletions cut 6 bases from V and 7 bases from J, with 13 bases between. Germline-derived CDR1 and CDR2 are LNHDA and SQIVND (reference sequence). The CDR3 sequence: CASRLQGSQPQHF. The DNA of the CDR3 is TGTGCCAGTAGGTTGCAGGGATCGCAGCCCCAGCATTTT.

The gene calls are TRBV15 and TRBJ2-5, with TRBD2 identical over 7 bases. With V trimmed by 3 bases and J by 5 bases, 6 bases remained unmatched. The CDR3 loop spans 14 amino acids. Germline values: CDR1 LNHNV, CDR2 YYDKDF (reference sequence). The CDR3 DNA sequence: TGTGCCACCAGCAGGACGCGGGGGTTCGAGACCCAGTACTTC. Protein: CATSRTRGFETQYF.

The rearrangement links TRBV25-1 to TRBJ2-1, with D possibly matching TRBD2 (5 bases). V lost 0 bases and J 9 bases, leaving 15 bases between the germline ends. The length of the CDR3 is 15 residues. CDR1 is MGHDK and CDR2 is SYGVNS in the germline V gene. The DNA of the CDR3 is TGTGCCAGCAGTGAATATGGAGGAGGTGTCAGTGAGCAGTTCTTC. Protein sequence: CASSEYGGGVSEQFF.

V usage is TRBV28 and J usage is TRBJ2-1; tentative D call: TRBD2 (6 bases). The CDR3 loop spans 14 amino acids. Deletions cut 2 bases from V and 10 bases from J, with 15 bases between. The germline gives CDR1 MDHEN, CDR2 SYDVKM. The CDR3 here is CASSLMGGGGEQFF. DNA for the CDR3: TGTGCCAGCAGTTTAATGGGAGGCGGAGGCGAGCAGTTCTTC. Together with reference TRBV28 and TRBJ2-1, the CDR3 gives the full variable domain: DVKVTQSSRYLVKRTGEKVFLECVQDMDHENMFWYRQDPGLGLRLIYFSYDVKMKEKGDIPEGYSVSREKKERFSLILESASTNQTSMYLCASSLMGGGGEQFFGPGTRLTVL.

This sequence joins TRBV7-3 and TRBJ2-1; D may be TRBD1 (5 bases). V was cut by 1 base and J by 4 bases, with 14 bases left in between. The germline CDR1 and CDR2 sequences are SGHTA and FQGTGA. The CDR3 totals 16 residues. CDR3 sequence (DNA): TGTGCCAGCAGCTTAATGGGGCAGGGTCATTACAATGAGCAGTTCTTC. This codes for CASSLMGQGHYNEQFF.

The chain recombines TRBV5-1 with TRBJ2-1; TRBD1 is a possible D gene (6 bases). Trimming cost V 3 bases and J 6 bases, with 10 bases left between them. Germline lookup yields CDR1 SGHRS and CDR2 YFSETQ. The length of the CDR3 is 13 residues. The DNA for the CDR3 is TGCGCCAGCAGCTCGGTACAGGGCAATGAGCAGTTCTTC. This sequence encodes CASSSVQGNEQFF.

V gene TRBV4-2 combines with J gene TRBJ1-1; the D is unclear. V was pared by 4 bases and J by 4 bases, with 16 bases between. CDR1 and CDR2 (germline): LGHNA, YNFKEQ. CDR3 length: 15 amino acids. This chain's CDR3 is CASSPRFREVTEAFF. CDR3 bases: TGTGCCAGCAGCCCGAGGTTCCGGGAGGTCACTGAAGCTTTCTTT.

The CDR3 region is CASSRGYGREAFSYEQYF. CDR3 DNA sequence: TGCGCCAGCAGCCGGGGGTATGGGCGGGAGGCTTTTTCCTACGAGCAGTACTTC. This chain connects TRBV4-1 to TRBJ2-7, with 8 positions matching TRBD2. Germline V gene sequence: CDR1 MGHRA, CDR2 YSYEKL. Losses at the gene ends were 4 bases for V and 1 base for J; bases not matched to a gene: 15. CDR3 length: 18 residues.

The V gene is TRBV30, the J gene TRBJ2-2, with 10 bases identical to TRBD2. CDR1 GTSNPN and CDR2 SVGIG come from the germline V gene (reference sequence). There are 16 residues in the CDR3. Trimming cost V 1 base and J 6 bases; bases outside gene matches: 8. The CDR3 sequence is CAWSGLAGVGSGELFF. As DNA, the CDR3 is TGTGCCTGGAGTGGGCTAGCGGGAGTAGGATCCGGGGAGCTGTTTTTT.

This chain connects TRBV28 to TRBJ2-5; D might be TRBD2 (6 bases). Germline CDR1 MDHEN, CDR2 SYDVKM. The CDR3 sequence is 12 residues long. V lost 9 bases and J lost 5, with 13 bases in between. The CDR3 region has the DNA TGTGCCAGTTACGGGAGCACGGAGACCCAGTACTTC. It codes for CASYGSTETQYF. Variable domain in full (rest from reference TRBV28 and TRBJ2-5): DVKVTQSSRYLVKRTGEKVFLECVQDMDHENMFWYRQDPGLGLRLIYFSYDVKMKEKGDIPEGYSVSREKKERFSLILESASTNQTSMYLCASYGSTETQYFGPGTRLLVL.

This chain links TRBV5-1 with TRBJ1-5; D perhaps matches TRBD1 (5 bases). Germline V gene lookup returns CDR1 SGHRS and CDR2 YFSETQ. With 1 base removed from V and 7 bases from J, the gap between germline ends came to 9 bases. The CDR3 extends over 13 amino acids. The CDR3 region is CASSLWGEQPQHF. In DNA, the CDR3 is TGCGCCAGCAGCTTGTGGGGGGAACAGCCCCAGCATTTT.

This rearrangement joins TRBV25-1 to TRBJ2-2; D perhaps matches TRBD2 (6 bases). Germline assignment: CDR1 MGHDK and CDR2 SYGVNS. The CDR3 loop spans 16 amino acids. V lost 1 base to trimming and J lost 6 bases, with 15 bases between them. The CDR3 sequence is CASSELRWDLPGELFF. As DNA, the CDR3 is TGTGCCAGCAGTGAATTGAGGTGGGACTTGCCCGGGGAGCTGTTTTTT.

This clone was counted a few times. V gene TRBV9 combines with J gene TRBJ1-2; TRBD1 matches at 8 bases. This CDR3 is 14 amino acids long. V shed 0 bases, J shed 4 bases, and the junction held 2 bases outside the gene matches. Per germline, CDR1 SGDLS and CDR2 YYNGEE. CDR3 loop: CASSVDTGGYGYTF. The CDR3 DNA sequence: TGTGCCAGCAGCGTAGATACAGGGGGCTATGGCTACACCTTC.

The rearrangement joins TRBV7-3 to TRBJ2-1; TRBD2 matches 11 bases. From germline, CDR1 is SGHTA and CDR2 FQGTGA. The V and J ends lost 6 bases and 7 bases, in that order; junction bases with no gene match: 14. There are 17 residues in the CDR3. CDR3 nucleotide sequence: TGTGCCAGCAGTCCGATGTTTAGGATAGCGGGAGGGAATGAGCAGTTCTTC. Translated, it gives CASSPMFRIAGGNEQFF.

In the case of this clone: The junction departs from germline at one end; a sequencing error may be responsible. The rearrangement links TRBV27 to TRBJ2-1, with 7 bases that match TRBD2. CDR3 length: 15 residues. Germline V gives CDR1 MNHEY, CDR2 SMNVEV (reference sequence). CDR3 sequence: CASSLIAGRGRGVIF. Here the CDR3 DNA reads TGTGCCAGCAGTTTAATAGCGGGCCGGGGCCGCGGCGTGATCTTC.

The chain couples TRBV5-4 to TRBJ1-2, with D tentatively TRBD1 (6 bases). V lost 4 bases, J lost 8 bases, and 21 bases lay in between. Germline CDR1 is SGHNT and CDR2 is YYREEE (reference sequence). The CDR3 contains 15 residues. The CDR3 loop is CASSSLMGGAGGYTF. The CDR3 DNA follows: TGTGCCAGCAGCAGTCTTATGGGGGGGGCTGGAGGCTACACCTTC.

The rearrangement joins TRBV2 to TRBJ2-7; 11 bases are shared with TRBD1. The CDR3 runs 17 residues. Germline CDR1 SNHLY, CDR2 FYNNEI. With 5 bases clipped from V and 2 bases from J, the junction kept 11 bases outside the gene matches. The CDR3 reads CASSSGTGGLAAYEQYF. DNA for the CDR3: TGTGCCAGCAGTTCCGGGACAGGGGGACTCGCAGCCTACGAGCAGTACTTC.

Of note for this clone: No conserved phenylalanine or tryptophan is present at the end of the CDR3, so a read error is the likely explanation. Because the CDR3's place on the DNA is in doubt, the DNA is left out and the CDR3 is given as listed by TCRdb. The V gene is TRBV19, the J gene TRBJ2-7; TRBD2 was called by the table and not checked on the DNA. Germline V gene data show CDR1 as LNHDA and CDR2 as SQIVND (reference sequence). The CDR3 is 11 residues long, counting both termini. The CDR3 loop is CASSICTSSQA.

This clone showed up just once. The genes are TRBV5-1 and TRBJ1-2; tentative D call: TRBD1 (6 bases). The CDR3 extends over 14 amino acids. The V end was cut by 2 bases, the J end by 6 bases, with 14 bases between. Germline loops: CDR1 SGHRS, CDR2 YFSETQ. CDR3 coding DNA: TGCGCCAGCAGCTTACAGGGTAATGAGGATGGCTACACCTTC. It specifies CASSLQGNEDGYTF. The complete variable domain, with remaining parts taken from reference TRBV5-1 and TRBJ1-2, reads KAGVTQTPRYLIKTRGQQVTLSCSPISGHRSVSWYQQTPGQGLQFLFEYFSETQRNKGNFPGRFSGRQFSNSRSEMNVSTLELGDSALYLCASSLQGNEDGYTFGSGTRLTVV.

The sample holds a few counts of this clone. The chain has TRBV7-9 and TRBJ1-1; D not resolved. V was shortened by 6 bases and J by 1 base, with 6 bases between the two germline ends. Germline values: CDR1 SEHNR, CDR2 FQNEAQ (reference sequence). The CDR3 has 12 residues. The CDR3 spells CASRSQNTEAFF. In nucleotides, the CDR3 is TGTGCCAGCAGGTCACAGAACACTGAAGCTTTCTTT. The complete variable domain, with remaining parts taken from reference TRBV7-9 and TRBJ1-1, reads DTGVSQNPRHKITKRGQNVTFRCDPISEHNRLYWYRQTLGQGPEFLTYFQNEAQLEKSRLLSDRFSAERPKGSFSTLEIQRTEQGDSAMYLCASRSQNTEAFFGQGTRLTVV.

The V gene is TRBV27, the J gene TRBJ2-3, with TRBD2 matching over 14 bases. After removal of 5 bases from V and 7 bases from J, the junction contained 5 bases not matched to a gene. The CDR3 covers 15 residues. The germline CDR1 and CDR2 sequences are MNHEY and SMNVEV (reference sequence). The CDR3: CASSPGLAGVNTQYF. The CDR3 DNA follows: TGTGCCAGCAGTCCGGGACTAGCGGGGGTGAATACGCAGTATTTT.

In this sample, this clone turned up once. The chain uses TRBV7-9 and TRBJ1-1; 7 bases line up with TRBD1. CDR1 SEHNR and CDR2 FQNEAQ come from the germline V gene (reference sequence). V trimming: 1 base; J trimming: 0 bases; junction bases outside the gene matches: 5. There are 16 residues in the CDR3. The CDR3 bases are TGTGCCAGCAGCTTAGGGACAGGCCGAATGAACACTGAAGCTTTCTTT. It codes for CASSLGTGRMNTEAFF. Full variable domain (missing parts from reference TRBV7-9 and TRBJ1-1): DTGVSQNPRHKITKRGQNVTFRCDPISEHNRLYWYRQTLGQGPEFLTYFQNEAQLEKSRLLSDRFSAERPKGSFSTLEIQRTEQGDSAMYLCASSLGTGRMNTEAFFGQGTRLTVV.

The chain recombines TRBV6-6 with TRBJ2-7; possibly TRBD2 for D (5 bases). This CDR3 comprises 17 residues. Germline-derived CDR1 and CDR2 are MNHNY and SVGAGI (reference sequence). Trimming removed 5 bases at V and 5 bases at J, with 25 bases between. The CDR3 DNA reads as TGTGCCAGCAGTCCACAGTTTACCCGGACTCGGGGAAACGAGCAGTACTTC. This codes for CASSPQFTRTRGNEQYF.

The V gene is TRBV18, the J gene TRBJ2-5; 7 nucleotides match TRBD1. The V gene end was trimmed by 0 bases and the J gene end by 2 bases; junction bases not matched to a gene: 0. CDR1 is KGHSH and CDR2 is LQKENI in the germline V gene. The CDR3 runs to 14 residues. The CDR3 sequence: CASSPPTGQETQYF. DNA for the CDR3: TGTGCCAGCTCACCACCGACAGGGCAAGAGACCCAGTACTTC.

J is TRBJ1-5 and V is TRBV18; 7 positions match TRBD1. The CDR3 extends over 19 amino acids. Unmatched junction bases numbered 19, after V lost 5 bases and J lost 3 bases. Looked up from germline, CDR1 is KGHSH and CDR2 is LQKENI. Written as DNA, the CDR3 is TGTGCCAGCTCATCCTTTCGACAGGGTGGCGTCGTTAACAATCAGCCCCAGCATTTT. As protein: CASSSFRQGGVVNNQPQHF. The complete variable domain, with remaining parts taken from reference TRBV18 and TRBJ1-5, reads NAGVMQNPRHLVRRRGQEARLRCSPMKGHSHVYWYRQLPEEGLKFMVYLQKENIIDESGMPKERFSAEFPKEGPSILRIQQVVRGDSAAYFCASSSFRQGGVVNNQPQHFGDGTRLSIL.